These 13 T cell receptor beta chains share one sample of origin, sequenced in a study of shared clonotypes between healthy human individuals. Data came from immunoSEQ multiplex PCR; TCRdb stores just in-frame clones and leaves some out. Altogether roughly 2,300,000 clones are present, around 92% being singletons, with the ten largest covering 0.37%. Material: naive CD4+ T cells from PBMCs. Documented subset: CD45RA+ positively selected. The receptor source for this set is a man younger than 35 in good health. Some clones in this sample may be carry-over from other donors' samples.

The V gene is TRBV5-1, the J gene TRBJ1-1, with a possible D match to TRBD1 (5 bases). The V end was cut by 3 bases, the J end by 4 bases, with 19 bases between. Per germline, CDR1 SGHRS and CDR2 YFSETQ. The CDR3 loop spans 16 amino acids. The CDR3 nucleotides are TGCGCCAGCAGCTCCGGGACCCAAGGACGGGCCACTGAAGCTTTCTTT. Its protein is CASSSGTQGRATEAFF.

J is TRBJ2-6 and V is TRBV5-1, with D possibly TRBD2 on 5 matching bases. This CDR3 contains 16 residues. Trimming cost V 1 base and J 1 base, with 9 bases left between them. Looked up from germline, CDR1 is SGHRS and CDR2 is YFSETQ. CDR3 amino acids: CASSLFGISGANVLTF. As DNA, the CDR3 is TGCGCCAGCAGCTTGTTCGGGATTTCTGGGGCCAACGTCCTGACTTTC.

This clone was seen once. This rearrangement joins TRBV28 to TRBJ1-1; TRBD1 agrees at 8 bases. Germline-derived CDR1 and CDR2 are MDHEN and SYDVKM. The CDR3 runs 15 residues. The V segment lost 2 bases and the J segment 1 base; nucleotides outside the gene matches: 3. CDR3 sequence (DNA): TGTGCCAGCAGTTTACGGACAGGGTGGAACACTGAAGCTTTCTTT. The encoded protein is CASSLRTGWNTEAFF.

This chain connects TRBV7-2 to TRBJ1-5; D not resolved. Per the germline V gene, CDR1 is SGHTA and CDR2 is FQGNSA. CDR3 length: 17 residues. V dropped 4 bases and J dropped 7 bases, with 23 bases sitting between them. The CDR3 DNA reads TGTGCCAGCAGCTCCCCCGCCACTTGGCAGGTTGACCAGCCCCAGCATTTT. Translating it yields CASSSPATWQVDQPQHF.

The rearrangement joins TRBV28 to TRBJ1-5, with D unclear. V shed 5 bases and J shed 3 bases, with 17 bases lying between them. Looked up from germline, CDR1 is MDHEN and CDR2 is SYDVKM. This CDR3 contains 16 residues. The CDR3 here is CASSPGPPRVNQPQHF. The CDR3 DNA reads TGTGCCAGCAGTCCTGGACCCCCGAGGGTCAATCAGCCCCAGCATTTT.

The rearrangement uses TRBV6-6 and TRBJ1-3; D not certain. CDR1 MNHNY and CDR2 SVGAGI come from the germline V gene (reference sequence). The CDR3 consists of 12 residues. Trimming stripped 6 bases from V and 2 bases from J, with 5 bases between. This CDR3 reads CASRATGNTIYF. CDR3 bases: TGTGCCAGCAGAGCGACTGGAAACACCATATATTTT.

The genes are TRBV11-2 and TRBJ2-5; D ambiguous. V was trimmed by 4 bases and J by 10 bases, leaving 10 bases between them. Germline V gives CDR1 SGHAT, CDR2 FQNNGV. This CDR3 is built from 11 residues. This CDR3 is CASSSFFSQYF. The CDR3 DNA reads as TGTGCCAGCAGCTCCTTTTTTAGCCAGTACTTC.

CDR3 protein: CASGGLPTKLFF. CDR3 DNA: TGTGCCAGCGGGGGACTCCCCACAAAGCTGTTTTTT. The chain combines TRBV27 with TRBJ2-2, with D maybe TRBD2 (6 bases). The length of the CDR3 is 12 residues. CDR1 is MNHEY, CDR2 SMNVEV, per germline (reference sequence). Trimming shortened V by 8 bases and J by 12 bases, and 16 bases separated the two germline ends.

The J gene is TRBJ2-1, the V gene TRBV5-1; 7 bases are shared with TRBD2. There are 14 residues in the CDR3. The ends lost 5 bases at V and 8 bases at J; junction bases unmatched: 10. Germline V gives CDR1 SGHRS, CDR2 YFSETQ. This chain's CDR3 is CASRVRREIYEQFF. For the CDR3, the DNA is TGCGCCAGCAGGGTTAGGCGGGAGATTTATGAGCAGTTCTTC.

The CDR3 coding sequence is TGTGCCAGCAGCTCACCGGTTGTTCGGTGGGATTCACCCCTCCACTTT. It is translated as CASSSPVVRWDSPLHF. This chain links TRBV5-6 with TRBJ1-6; no clear D. Germline V lookup: CDR1 SGHDT, CDR2 YYEEEE. This CDR3 contains 16 residues. V dropped 3 bases and J dropped 8 bases, with 18 bases sitting between them. Looking up the rest from reference TRBV5-6 and TRBJ1-6 gives the full variable domain: DAGVTQSPTHLIKTRGQQVTLRCSPKSGHDTVSWYQQALGQGPQFIFQYYEEEERQRGNFPDRFSGHQFPNYSSELNVNALLLGDSALYLCASSSPVVRWDSPLHFGNGTRLTVT.

This chain joins TRBV19 and TRBJ2-1; the D is unclear. The germline V gene encodes CDR1 LNHDA and CDR2 SQIVND (reference sequence). V was clipped by 7 bases and J by 1 base, with 14 bases between them. This CDR3 spans 15 amino acids. CDR3 loop: CASTRVFGSYNEQFF. The CDR3, as DNA: TGTGCCAGTACTAGAGTATTTGGGTCCTACAATGAGCAGTTCTTC.

The chain couples TRBV10-3 to TRBJ2-2; no firm D call. V was shortened by 4 bases and J by 5 bases, with 5 bases between the two germline ends. Germline CDR1 reads ENHRY; CDR2 reads SYGVKD. CDR3 length equals 12 residues. CDR3 in DNA: TGTGCCATCAGTGTACGGACCGGGGAGCTGTTTTTT. As protein: CAISVRTGELFF.

The chain carries TRBV18 and TRBJ1-1; D not certain. CDR3 length: 13 residues. V shed 3 bases and J shed 1 base, with 6 bases lying between them. Germline V gene data show CDR1 as KGHSH and CDR2 as LQKENI. CDR3 amino acids: CASSPSTNTEAFF. The CDR3 coding sequence is TGTGCCAGCTCACCTTCGACGAACACTGAAGCTTTCTTT. The full variable domain, in which reference TRBV18 and TRBJ1-1 provide the parts outside the CDR3, is NAGVMQNPRHLVRRRGQEARLRCSPMKGHSHVYWYRQLPEEGLKFMVYLQKENIIDESGMPKERFSAEFPKEGPSILRIQQVVRGDSAAYFCASSPSTNTEAFFGQGTRLTVV.